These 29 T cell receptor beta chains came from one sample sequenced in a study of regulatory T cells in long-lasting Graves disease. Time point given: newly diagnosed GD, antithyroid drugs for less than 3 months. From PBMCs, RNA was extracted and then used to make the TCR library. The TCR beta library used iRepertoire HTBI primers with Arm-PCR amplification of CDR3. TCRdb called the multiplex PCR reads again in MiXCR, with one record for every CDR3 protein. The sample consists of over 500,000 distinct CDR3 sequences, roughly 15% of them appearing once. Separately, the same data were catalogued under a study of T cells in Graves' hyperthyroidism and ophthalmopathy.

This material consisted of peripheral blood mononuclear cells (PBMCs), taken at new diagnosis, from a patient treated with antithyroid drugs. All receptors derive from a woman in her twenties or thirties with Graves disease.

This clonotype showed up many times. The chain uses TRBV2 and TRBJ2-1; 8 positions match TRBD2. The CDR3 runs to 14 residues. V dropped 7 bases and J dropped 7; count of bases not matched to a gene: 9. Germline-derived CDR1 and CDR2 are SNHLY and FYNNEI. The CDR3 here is CASMTSETDNEQFF. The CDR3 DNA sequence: TGTGCCAGCATGACTAGCGAGACTGATAATGAGCAGTTCTTC.

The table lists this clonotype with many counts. Written as DNA, the CDR3 is TGTGCCAGCAGTACCCAAAACTATGGCTACACCTTC. It is translated as CASSTQNYGYTF. V and J are TRBV12-3 or TRBV12-4 and TRBJ1-2; D is uncertain. The V end was cut by 5 bases, the J end by 2 bases, with 6 bases between. This CDR3 is built from 12 residues.

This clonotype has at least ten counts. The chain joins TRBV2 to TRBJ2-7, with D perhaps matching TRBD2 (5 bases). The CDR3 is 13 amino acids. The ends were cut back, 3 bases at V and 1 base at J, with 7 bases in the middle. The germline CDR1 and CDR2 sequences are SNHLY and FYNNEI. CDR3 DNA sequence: TGTGCCAGCAGTGATGAGGGATCCTACGAGCAGTACTTC. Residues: CASSDEGSYEQYF.

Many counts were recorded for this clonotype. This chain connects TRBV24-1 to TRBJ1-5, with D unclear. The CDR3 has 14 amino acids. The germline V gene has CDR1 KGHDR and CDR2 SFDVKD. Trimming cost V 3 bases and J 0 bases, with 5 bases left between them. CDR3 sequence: CATSDRNSNQPQHF. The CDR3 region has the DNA TGTGCCACCAGTGATCGGAATAGCAATCAGCCCCAGCATTTT.

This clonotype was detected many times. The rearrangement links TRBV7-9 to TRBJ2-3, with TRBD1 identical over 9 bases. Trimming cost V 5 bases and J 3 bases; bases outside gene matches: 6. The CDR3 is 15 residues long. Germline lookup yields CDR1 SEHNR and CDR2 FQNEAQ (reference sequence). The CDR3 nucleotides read TGTGCCAGCAGCCTGATGGGACAGGGAACAGATACGCAGTATTTT. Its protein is CASSLMGQGTDTQYF.

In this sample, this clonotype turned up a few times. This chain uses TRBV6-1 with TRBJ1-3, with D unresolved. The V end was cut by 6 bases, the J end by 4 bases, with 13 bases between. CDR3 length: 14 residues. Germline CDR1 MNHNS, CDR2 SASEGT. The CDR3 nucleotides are TGTGCCAGCAGCCCCCCCTATTCCGGAAACACCATATATTTT. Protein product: CASSPPYSGNTIYF.

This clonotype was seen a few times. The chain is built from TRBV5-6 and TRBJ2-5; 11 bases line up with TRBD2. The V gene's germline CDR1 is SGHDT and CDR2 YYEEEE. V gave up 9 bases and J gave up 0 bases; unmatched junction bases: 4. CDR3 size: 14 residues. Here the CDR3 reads CATRLAGYQETQYF. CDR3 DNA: TGTGCCACCCGACTAGCGGGGTACCAAGAGACCCAGTACTTC.

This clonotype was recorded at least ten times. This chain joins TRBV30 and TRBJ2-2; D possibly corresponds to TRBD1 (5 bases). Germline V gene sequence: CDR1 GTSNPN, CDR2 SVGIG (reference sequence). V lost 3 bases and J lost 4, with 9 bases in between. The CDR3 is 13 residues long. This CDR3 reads CAWRAQVTGELFF. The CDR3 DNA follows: TGTGCCTGGAGGGCACAGGTCACCGGGGAGCTGTTTTTT.

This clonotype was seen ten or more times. CDR3 residues: CAISEEAGGGYGYTF. The DNA for the CDR3 is TGTGCCATCAGTGAGGAAGCAGGGGGCGGCTATGGCTACACCTTC. The genes are TRBV10-3 and TRBJ1-2, with 8 bases matching TRBD1. Germline-derived CDR1 and CDR2 are ENHRY and SYGVKD. The CDR3 spans 15 residues. Trimming cost V 2 bases and J 4 bases; bases outside gene matches: 6.

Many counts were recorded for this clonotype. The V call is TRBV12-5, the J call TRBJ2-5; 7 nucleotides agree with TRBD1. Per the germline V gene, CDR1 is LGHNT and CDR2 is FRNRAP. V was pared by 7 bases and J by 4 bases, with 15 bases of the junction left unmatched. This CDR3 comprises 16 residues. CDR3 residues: CASARQGIIPSETQYF. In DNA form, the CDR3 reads TGTGCTAGTGCCCGACAGGGCATCATTCCCTCAGAGACCCAGTACTTC.

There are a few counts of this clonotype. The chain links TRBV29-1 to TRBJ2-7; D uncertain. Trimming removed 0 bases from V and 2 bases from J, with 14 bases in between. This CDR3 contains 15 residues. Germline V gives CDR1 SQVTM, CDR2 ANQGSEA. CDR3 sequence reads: CSVEDLTRETYEQYF. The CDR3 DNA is TGCAGCGTTGAAGATCTTACCCGAGAAACCTACGAGCAGTACTTC.

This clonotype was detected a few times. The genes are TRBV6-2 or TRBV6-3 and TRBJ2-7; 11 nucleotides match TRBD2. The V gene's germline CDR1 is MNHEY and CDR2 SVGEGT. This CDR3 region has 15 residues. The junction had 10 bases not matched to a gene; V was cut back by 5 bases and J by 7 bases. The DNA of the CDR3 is TGTGCCAGCAGTGAAACCACTAGCGGGAGTTGGGAGCAGTACTTC. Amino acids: CASSETTSGSWEQYF.

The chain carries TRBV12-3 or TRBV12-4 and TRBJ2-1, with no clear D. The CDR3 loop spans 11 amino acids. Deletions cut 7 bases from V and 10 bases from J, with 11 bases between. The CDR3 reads CASKIVEEQFF. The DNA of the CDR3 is TGTGCCAGCAAAATAGTGGAAGAGCAGTTCTTC.

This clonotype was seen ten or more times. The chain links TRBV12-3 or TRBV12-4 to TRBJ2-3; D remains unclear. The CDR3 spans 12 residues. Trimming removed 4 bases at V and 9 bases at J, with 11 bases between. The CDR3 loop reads CASSSRSRTQYF. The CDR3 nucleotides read TGTGCCAGCAGTTCACGAAGTAGAACGCAGTATTTT.

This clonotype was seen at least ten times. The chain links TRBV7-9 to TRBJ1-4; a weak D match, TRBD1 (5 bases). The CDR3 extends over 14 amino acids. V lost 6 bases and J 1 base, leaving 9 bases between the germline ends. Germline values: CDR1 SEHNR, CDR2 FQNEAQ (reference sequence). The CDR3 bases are TGTGCCAGCAGTCGAAGGGGAACTAATGAAAAACTGTTTTTT. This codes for CASSRRGTNEKLFF.

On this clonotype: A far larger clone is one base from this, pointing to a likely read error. The CDR3 DNA is TGTGCCAGCAGAGGCCGGACTCCACAAGAGACCCAGTTCTTC. It encodes CASRGRTPQETQFF. This chain uses TRBV2 with TRBJ2-1, with TRBD2 as a possible D gene (5 bases). V was shortened by 6 bases and J by 13 bases, with 22 bases between the two germline ends. The CDR3 length is 14 residues. The germline gives CDR1 SNHLY, CDR2 FYNNEI.

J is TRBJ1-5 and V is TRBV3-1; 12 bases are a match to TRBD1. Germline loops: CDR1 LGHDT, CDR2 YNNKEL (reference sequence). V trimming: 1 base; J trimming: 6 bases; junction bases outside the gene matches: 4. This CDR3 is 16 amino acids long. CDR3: CASSQGGDRGPQPQHF. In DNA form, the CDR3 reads TGTGCCAGCAGCCAAGGGGGGGACAGGGGGCCTCAGCCCCAGCATTTT.

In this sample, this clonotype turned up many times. The CDR3 DNA follows: TGCGCCAGCAGCTCGCCGCCGGGACAGACGAACACCGGGGAGCTGTTTTTT. Amino acid sequence: CASSSPPGQTNTGELFF. This sequence joins TRBV5-1 and TRBJ2-2, with 7 bases aligning to TRBD1. CDR3 length equals 17 residues. Per the germline V gene, CDR1 is SGHRS and CDR2 is YFSETQ. Losses at the gene ends were 3 bases for V and 0 bases for J; bases not matched to a gene: 8.

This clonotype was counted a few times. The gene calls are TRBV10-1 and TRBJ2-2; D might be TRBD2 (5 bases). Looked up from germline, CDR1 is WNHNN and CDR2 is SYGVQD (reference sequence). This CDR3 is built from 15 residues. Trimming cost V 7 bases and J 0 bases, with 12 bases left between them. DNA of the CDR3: TGCGCCAGCACCTCTGGGAGCGCGAACACCGGGGAGCTGTTTTTT. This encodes CASTSGSANTGELFF.

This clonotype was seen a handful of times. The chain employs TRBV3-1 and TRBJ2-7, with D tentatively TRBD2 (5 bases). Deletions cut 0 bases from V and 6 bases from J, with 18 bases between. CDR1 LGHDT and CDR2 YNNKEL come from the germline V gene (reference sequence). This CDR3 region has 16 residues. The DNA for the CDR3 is TGTGCCAGCAGCCAAGATGGCACAGACTATGACTGCGAGCAGTACTTC. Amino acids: CASSQDGTDYDCEQYF.

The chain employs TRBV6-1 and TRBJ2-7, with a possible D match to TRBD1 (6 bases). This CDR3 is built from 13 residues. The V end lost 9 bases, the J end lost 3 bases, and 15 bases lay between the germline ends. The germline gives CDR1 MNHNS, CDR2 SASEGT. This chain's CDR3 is CASGWTANYEQYF. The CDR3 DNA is TGTGCCAGTGGCTGGACAGCTAACTACGAGCAGTACTTC.

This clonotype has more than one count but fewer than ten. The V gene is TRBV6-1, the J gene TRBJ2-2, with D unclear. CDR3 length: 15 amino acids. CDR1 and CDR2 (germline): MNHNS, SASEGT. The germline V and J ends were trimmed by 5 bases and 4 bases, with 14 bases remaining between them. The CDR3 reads CASSQSSGLTGELFF. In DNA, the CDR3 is TGTGCCAGCAGTCAATCCTCGGGTCTCACCGGGGAGCTGTTTTTT.

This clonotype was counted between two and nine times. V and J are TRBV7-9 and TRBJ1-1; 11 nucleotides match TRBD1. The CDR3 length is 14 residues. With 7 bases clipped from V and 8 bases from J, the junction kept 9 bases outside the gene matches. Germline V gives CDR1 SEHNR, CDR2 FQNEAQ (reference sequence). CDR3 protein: CASTSWTGGAEAFF. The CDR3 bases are TGTGCCAGCACCTCCTGGACAGGGGGCGCCGAAGCTTTCTTT.

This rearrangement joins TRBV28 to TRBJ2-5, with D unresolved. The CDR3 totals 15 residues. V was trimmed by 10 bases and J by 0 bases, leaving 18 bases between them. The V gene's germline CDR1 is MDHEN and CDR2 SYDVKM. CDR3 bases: TGTGCCACTTCCCGACTTCTATGGTACCAAGAGACCCAGTACTTC. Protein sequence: CATSRLLWYQETQYF.

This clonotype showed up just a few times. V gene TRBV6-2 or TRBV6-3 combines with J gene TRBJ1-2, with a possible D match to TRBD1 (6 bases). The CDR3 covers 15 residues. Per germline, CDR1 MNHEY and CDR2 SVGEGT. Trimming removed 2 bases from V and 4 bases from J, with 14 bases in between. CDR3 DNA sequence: TGTGCCAGCAGTTACCATGCAGGGGTGTCCTATGGCTACACCTTC. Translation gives CASSYHAGVSYGYTF.

The CDR3 coding sequence is TGTGCCAGCAGCTTGGGCCCTTCATCCGAGGCTTTCTTT. Its translation: CASSLGPSSEAFF. The rearrangement joins TRBV5-5 to TRBJ1-1; D remains ambiguous. Germline CDR1 reads SGHKS; CDR2 reads YYEKEE (reference sequence). The CDR3 totals 13 residues. Trimming pared 0 bases from V and 11 bases from J, leaving 14 bases between.

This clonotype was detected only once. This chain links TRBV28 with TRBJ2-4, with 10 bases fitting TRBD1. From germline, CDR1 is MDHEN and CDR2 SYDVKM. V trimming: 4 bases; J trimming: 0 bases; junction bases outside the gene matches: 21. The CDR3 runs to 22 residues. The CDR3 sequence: CASSYPPGTGDRFALAKNIQYF. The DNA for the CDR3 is TGTGCCAGCAGTTACCCACCAGGGACAGGGGACCGATTCGCTCTAGCCAAAAACATTCAGTACTTC.

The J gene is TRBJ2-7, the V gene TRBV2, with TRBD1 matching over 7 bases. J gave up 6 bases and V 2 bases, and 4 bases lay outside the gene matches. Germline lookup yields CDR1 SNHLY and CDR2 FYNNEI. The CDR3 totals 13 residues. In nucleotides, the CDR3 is TGTGCCAGCAGTGAATATGGGACAGCCGAGCAGTACTTC. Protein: CASSEYGTAEQYF.

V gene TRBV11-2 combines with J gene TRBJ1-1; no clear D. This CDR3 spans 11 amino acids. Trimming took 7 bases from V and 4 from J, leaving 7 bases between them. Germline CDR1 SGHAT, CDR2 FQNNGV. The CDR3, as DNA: TGTGCCAGCACTTCCTTCACTGAAGCTTTCTTT. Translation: CASTSFTEAFF.